This record looks at one TCR beta chain sequence and its context. Clones were sequenced by immunoSEQ multiplex PCR, and TCRdb holds only the in-frame ones, with some missing. The repertoire has 150,000 to 200,000 clones, about 93% of them found once; the top ten carry roughly 1.6%. The V end was cut by 4 bases, the J end by 1 base, with 10 bases between. The CDR3 has 14 amino acids. Germline-derived CDR1 and CDR2 are LGHDT and YNNKEL (reference sequence). This specimen comes from a study of control samples from healthy donors and cancer patients. The gene calls are TRBV3-1 (or the pseudogene TRBV3-2) and TRBJ1-1; D is ambiguous. This receptor was identified in a man aged 18 to 29 in good health. The sample consisted of blood. The CDR3 region has the DNA TGTGCCAGCAGCCCAGCACTTGGGAACACTGAAGCTTTCTTT. Amino acid sequence: CASSPALGNTEAFF.